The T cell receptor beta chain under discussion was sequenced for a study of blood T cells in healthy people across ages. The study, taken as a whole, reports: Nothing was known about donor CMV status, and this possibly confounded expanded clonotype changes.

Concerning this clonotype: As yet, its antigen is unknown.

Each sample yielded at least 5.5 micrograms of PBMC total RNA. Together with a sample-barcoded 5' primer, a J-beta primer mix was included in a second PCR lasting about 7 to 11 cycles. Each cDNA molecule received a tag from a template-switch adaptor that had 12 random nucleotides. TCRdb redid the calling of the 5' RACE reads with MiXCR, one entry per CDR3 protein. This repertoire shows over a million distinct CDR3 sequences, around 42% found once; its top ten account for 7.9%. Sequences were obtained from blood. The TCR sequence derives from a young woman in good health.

The CDR3 coding sequence is TGTGCCAGCAGGTACACAGGGACTAATGAAAAACTGTTTTTT. Translation: CASRYTGTNEKLFF. The chain employs TRBV12-3 or TRBV12-4 and TRBJ1-4, with D possibly TRBD1 on 6 matching bases. This CDR3 has 14 residues. Trimming shortened V by 6 bases and J by 2 bases, and 10 bases separated the two germline ends.